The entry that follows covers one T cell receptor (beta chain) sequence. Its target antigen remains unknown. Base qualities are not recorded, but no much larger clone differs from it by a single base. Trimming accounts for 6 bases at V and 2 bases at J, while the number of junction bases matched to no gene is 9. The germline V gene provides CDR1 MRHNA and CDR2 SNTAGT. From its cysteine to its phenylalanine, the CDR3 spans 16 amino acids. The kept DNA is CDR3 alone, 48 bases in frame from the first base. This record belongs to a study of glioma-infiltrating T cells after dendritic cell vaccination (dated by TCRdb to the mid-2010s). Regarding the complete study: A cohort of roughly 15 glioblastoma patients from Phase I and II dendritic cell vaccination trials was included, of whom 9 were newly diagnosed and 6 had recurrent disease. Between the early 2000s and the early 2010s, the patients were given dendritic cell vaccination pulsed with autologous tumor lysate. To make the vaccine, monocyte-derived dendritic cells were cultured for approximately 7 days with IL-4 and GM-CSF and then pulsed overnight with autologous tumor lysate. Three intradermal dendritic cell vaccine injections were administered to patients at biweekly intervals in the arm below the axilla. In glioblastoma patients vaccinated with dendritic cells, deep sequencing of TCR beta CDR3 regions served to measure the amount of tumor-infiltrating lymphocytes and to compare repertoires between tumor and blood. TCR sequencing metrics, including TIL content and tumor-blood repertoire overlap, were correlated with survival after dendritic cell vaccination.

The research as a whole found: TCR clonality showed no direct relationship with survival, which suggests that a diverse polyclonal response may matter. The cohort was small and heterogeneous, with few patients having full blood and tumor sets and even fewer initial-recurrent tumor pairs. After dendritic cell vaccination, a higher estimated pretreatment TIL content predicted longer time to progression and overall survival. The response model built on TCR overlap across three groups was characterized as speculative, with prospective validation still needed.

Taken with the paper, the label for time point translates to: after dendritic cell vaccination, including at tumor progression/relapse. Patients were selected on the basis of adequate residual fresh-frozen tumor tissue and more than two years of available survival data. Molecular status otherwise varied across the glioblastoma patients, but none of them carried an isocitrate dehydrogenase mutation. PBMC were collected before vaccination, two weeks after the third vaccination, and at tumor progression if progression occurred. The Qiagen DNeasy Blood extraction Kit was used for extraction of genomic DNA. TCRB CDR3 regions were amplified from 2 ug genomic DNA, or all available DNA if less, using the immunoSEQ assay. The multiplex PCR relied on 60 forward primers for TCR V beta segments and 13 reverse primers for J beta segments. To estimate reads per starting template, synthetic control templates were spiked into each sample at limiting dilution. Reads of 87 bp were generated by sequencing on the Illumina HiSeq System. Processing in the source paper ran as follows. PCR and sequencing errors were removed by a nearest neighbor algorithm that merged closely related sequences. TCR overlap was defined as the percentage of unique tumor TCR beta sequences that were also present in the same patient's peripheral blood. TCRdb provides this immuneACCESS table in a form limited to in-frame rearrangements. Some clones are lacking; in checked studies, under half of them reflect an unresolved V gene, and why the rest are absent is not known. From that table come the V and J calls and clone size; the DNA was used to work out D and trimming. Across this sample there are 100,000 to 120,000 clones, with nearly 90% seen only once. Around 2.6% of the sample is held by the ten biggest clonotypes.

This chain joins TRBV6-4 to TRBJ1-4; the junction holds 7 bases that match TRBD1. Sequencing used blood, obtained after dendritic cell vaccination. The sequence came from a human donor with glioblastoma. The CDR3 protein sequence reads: CASSTDREKTNEKLFF. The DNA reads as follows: TGTGCCAGCAGCACCGACAGGGAGAAGACTAATGAAAAACTGTTTTTT.